One and the same sample provided the 26 T cell receptor beta chains below, sequenced in a study of blood T cells in healthy people across ages. With a J-beta primer mix and a sample-barcoded 5' primer, a second PCR ran about 7 to 12 cycles. TCRdb called the 5' RACE reads again in MiXCR, with one record for every CDR3 protein. Of 1.8 million or so distinct CDR3 sequences in the sample, about 39% were seen once. Specimen: blood. These receptors originate from a human donor in good health.

This chain uses TRBV20-1 with TRBJ1-2, with 8 bases lining up with TRBD1. V shed 5 bases and J 4 bases; nucleotides not matched to a gene: 9. The CDR3 is 14 amino acids. CDR1 and CDR2 (germline): DFQATT, SNEGSKA (reference sequence). CDR3 amino acids: CSAVEGQAGYGYTF. The CDR3 DNA sequence: TGCAGTGCTGTCGAGGGACAGGCGGGCTATGGCTACACCTTC.

This clonotype was seen only a few times. The chain links TRBV29-1 to TRBJ2-1; D is unclear. CDR1 and CDR2 (germline): SQVTM, ANQGSEA. The CDR3 has 14 amino acids. The germline V and J ends were trimmed by 7 bases and 9 bases, with 22 bases remaining between them. This CDR3 is CSAAHGSVGGEQFF. DNA of the CDR3: TGCAGCGCCGCGCACGGGTCCGTTGGCGGTGAGCAGTTCTTC.

The V call is TRBV12-5, the J call TRBJ2-4; D gene ambiguous. This CDR3 is built from 15 residues. From germline, CDR1 is LGHNT and CDR2 FRNRAP. The V end was cut by 1 base, the J end by 7 bases, with 14 bases between. The CDR3: CASGLGPAQNNIQYF. For the CDR3, the DNA is TGTGCTAGTGGTTTGGGTCCCGCACAGAATAACATTCAGTACTTC.

In this sample, this clonotype turned up a few times. Relative to the germline gene, one junction end is altered; a read error may explain this. V gene TRBV11-2 combines with J gene TRBJ2-5, with D perhaps TRBD2 (6 bases). This CDR3 spans 15 amino acids. In germline, CDR1 is SGHAT, CDR2 FQNNGV. The chain's CDR3 is CAGSYLLGGAETQYF. CDR3 in DNA: TGTGCCGGCAGCTATCTTCTGGGGGGAGCAGAGACCCAGTACTTC.

The V call is TRBV20-1, the J call TRBJ2-1; 8 bases map to TRBD2. Per germline, CDR1 DFQATT and CDR2 SNEGSKA (reference sequence). The CDR3 sequence is 17 residues long. The V segment lost 3 bases and the J segment 8 bases; nucleotides outside the gene matches: 18. CDR3 nucleotide sequence: TGCAGTGCTAGTGACAGACTATCGGGGGGGCTCGAGGATGAGCAGTTCTTC. Translating gives CSASDRLSGGLEDEQFF.

This clonotype was observed a handful of times. V usage is TRBV6-2 or TRBV6-3 and J usage is TRBJ2-1; D gene ambiguous. The germline gives CDR1 MNHEY, CDR2 SVGEGT. This CDR3 has 14 amino acids. V lost 6 bases to trimming and J lost 4 bases, with 13 bases between them. As DNA, the CDR3 is TGTGCCAGCAGGGAGTCGGCGAATTACAATGAGCAGTTCTTC. Encoded protein: CASRESANYNEQFF.

V and J are TRBV6-6 and TRBJ1-2, with 7 bases identical to TRBD1. The length of the CDR3 is 13 residues. Trimming took 6 bases from V and 6 from J; bases not matched to a gene: 7. Germline V CDR1 and CDR2: MNHNY, SVGAGI (reference sequence). The CDR3 reads CASRPDRVDGYTF. For the CDR3, the DNA is TGTGCCAGCAGACCCGACAGGGTTGATGGCTACACCTTC.

This rearrangement joins TRBV5-6 to TRBJ2-4, with 10 bases lining up with TRBD1. Trimming cost V 4 bases and J 7 bases; bases outside gene matches: 8. The V gene's germline CDR1 is SGHDT and CDR2 YYEEEE. The CDR3 runs 15 residues. The CDR3 region is CASSPGLDRGNIQYF. CDR3 nucleotides: TGTGCCAGCAGCCCAGGGTTGGACAGGGGGAACATTCAGTACTTC.

This clonotype was detected a few times. The rearrangement uses TRBV11-3 and TRBJ1-2; 8 bases map to TRBD1. The CDR3 has 13 residues. The junction had 4 bases not matched to a gene; V was cut back by 4 bases and J by 6 bases. CDR1 and CDR2 (germline): SGHNT, YENEEA. CDR3 sequence: CASSSQGANGYTF. In nucleotides, the CDR3 is TGTGCCAGCAGCTCGCAGGGGGCCAATGGCTACACCTTC.

The rearrangement uses TRBV5-1 and TRBJ2-5; D may match TRBD1 or TRBD2 (5 bases each). With 0 bases removed from V and 1 base from J, the gap between germline ends came to 10 bases. The CDR3 has 15 residues. Germline CDR1 is SGHRS and CDR2 is YFSETQ. The DNA for the CDR3 is TGCGCCAGCAGCTTGGCCGGGACGTTCCAAGAGACCCAGTACTTC. It yields the protein CASSLAGTFQETQYF.

For the CDR3, the DNA is TGTGCCAGCAGCTTGTTCGAGGGGGTTGAGCAGTTCTTC. Its protein is CASSLFEGVEQFF. The chain couples TRBV5-4 to TRBJ2-1, with a tentative D call TRBD1 (6 bases). CDR1 and CDR2 (germline): SGHNT, YYREEE (reference sequence). The CDR3 totals 13 residues. The V gene lost 1 base and the J gene lost 9 bases, with 11 bases spanning the gap.

This clonotype came up a few times. This could be a read error, since a much larger clone is one nucleotide away. J is TRBJ2-7 and V is TRBV29-1; 10 bases fit TRBD2. CDR1 and CDR2 (germline): SQVTM, ANQGSEA. Trimming cost V 6 bases and J 6 bases; bases outside gene matches: 11. The length of the CDR3 is 14 residues. The CDR3 nucleotides are TGCAGCGTGAGCTGGACTAGCGGCAGGAGCGAGCAGTACTTC. Its translation is CSVSWTSGRSEQYF.

The CDR3 bases are TGTGCCAGCAGTTTCTTCCCTCCGGGCAGGAGATCCTACGAGCAGTACTTC. Its translation: CASSFFPPGRRSYEQYF. The V gene is TRBV28, the J gene TRBJ2-7; the D is unclear. The CDR3 is made up of 17 amino acids. Germline V gives CDR1 MDHEN, CDR2 SYDVKM. V lost 3 bases, J lost 1 base, and 19 bases lay in between.

This clonotype was detected a few times. The chain employs TRBV4-1 and TRBJ2-4; D gene ambiguous. CDR1 is MGHRA and CDR2 is YSYEKL in the germline V gene. V lost 2 bases to trimming and J lost 0 bases, with 11 bases between them. This CDR3 has 16 residues. CDR3 in amino acids: CASSQLGLGAKNIQYF. The CDR3 nucleotides are TGCGCCAGCAGCCAACTAGGGTTGGGAGCCAAAAACATTCAGTACTTC.

The chain combines TRBV7-9 with TRBJ1-2; TRBD1 is a possible D gene (5 bases). In germline, CDR1 is SEHNR, CDR2 FQNEAQ (reference sequence). The V and J ends lost 1 base and 4 bases respectively, with 10 bases between them. This CDR3 spans 14 amino acids. The CDR3: CASSLVGHLYGYTF. CDR3 nucleotides: TGTGCCAGCAGCTTAGTAGGACACCTCTATGGCTACACCTTC.

The chain joins TRBV6-6 to TRBJ1-2; D is undetermined. CDR1 MNHNY and CDR2 SVGAGI come from the germline V gene (reference sequence). The germline V and J ends were trimmed by 0 bases and 6 bases, with 5 bases remaining between them. The CDR3 has 12 amino acids. The CDR3 protein is CASSYSIHGYTF. CDR3 coding DNA: TGTGCCAGCAGTTACTCGATTCATGGCTACACCTTC.

This clonotype was found many times. The chain employs TRBV4-3 and TRBJ2-7; the match to TRBD2 covers 7 bases. J gave up 0 bases and V 1 base, and 0 bases lay outside the gene matches. The CDR3 has 14 residues. The V gene's germline CDR1 is LGHNA and CDR2 YSLEER. The CDR3 sequence is CASSQGTSSYEQYF. The CDR3 bases are TGCGCCAGCAGCCAAGGGACTAGCTCCTACGAGCAGTACTTC.

The V and J genes are TRBV5-1 and TRBJ2-5, with 7 positions matching TRBD1. The CDR3 has 14 amino acids. J lost 7 bases, V lost 4 bases, and 10 bases had no gene match. In germline, CDR1 is SGHRS, CDR2 YFSETQ. The CDR3 coding sequence is TGCGCCAGCAGCGACCCACAGGGGTCGGGGACCCAGTACTTC. Its protein is CASSDPQGSGTQYF.

This sequence joins TRBV6-4 and TRBJ2-1; D is unresolved. Germline assignment: CDR1 MRHNA and CDR2 SNTAGT. V lost 2 bases and J lost 10, with 9 bases in between. The CDR3 contains 12 residues. The CDR3 protein is CASSDRLGEQFF. The CDR3 DNA reads as TGTGCCAGCAGTGACCGACTGGGGGAGCAGTTCTTC.

The chain links TRBV6-2 or TRBV6-3 to TRBJ1-5; D is uncertain. Germline CDR1 MNHEY, CDR2 SVGEGT. V was trimmed by 7 bases and J by 5 bases, leaving 9 bases between them. This CDR3 is 12 amino acids long. This chain's CDR3 is CASKNIDQPQHF. The CDR3 DNA reads as TGTGCCAGCAAGAACATAGATCAGCCCCAGCATTTT.

This chain uses TRBV10-3 with TRBJ2-7, with TRBD2 as a possible D gene (6 bases). Looked up from germline, CDR1 is ENHRY and CDR2 is SYGVKD. The V and J ends lost 10 bases and 3 bases respectively, with 19 bases between them. The CDR3 has 14 amino acids. DNA for the CDR3: TGTGCCACCCTCAACCGGGACTTAAACTACGAGCAGTACTTC. It encodes CATLNRDLNYEQYF.

For this clonotype: With a much larger clone just one base away, this may be a read error. The chain combines TRBV5-1 with TRBJ2-1, with D possibly being TRBD2 (6 bases). The germline CDR1 and CDR2 sequences are SGHRS and YFSETQ. The CDR3 covers 14 residues. CDR3 in amino acids: CASSTGLARDERFF. The CDR3 DNA reads TGCGCCAGCAGCACCGGTCTAGCGAGGGATGAGCGGTTCTTC.

This clonotype was detected a few times. V gene TRBV5-1 combines with J gene TRBJ1-5; D is possibly TRBD1 (5 bases). This CDR3 is 16 amino acids long. Germline CDR1 reads SGHRS; CDR2 reads YFSETQ. V was trimmed by 0 bases and J by 4 bases, leaving 14 bases between them. The CDR3 region is CASSLGGRETNQPQHF. The CDR3, as DNA: TGCGCCAGCAGCTTGGGGGGACGGGAGACGAATCAGCCCCAGCATTTT.

V gene TRBV7-2 combines with J gene TRBJ1-1, with 9 nucleotides matching TRBD1. Germline V gene sequence: CDR1 SGHTA, CDR2 FQGNSA. The CDR3 totals 15 residues. V lost 7 bases to trimming and J lost 6 bases; unmatched junction nucleotides: 12. For the CDR3, the DNA is TGTGCCAGCACCCAGACAGGGGGGCTTGGGGCTGAAGCTTTCTTT. Protein product: CASTQTGGLGAEAFF.

In this sample, this clonotype turned up a few times. The chain combines TRBV20-1 with TRBJ2-3, with 9 positions matching TRBD1. The V segment lost 2 bases and the J segment 3 bases; nucleotides outside the gene matches: 9. CDR3 size: 16 residues. The germline CDR1 and CDR2 sequences are DFQATT and SNEGSKA (reference sequence). The CDR3 nucleotides are TGCAGTGCTAGACCCATCAGACAGGGGGTTACAGATACGCAGTATTTT. Translating gives CSARPIRQGVTDTQYF.

The rearrangement uses TRBV3-1 and TRBJ2-5, with 7 bases identical to TRBD2. The DNA end lines up better with TRBJ2-7; the J call may be wrong. Germline V gene lookup returns CDR1 LGHDT and CDR2 YNNKEL (reference sequence). There are 14 residues in the CDR3. CDR3 residues: CASSRPGGYYEQYF. The CDR3, as DNA: TGTGCCAGCAGCCGCCCCGGGGGGTACTACGAGCAGTACTTC.